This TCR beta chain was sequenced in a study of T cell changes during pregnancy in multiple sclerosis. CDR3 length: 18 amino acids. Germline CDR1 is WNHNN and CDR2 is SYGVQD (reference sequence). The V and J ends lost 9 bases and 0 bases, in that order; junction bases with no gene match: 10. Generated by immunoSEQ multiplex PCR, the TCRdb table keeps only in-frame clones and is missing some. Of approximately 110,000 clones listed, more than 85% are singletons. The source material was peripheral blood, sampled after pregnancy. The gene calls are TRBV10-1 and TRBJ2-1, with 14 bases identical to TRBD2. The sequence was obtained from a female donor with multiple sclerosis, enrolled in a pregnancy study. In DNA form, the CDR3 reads TGCGCCAGACGACCGGGACTAGCGGGGGCTAGCTCCTACAATGAGCAGTTCTTC. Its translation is CARRPGLAGASSYNEQFF.